The 27 T cell receptor beta chains presented below share a single source sample, sequenced in a study of cytomegalovirus exposure and HLA in healthy donors. This PCR relied on a set of 60 Vbeta primers and 13 Jbeta primers. Produced via immunoSEQ multiplex PCR; TCRdb's table is partial and in-frame only. The table lists roughly 100,000 clones, 65% to 85% of them singletons. Sample: PBMCs. All receptors come from a man aged 50 to 59 in good health and CMV-seronegative.

The gene calls are TRBV7-9 and TRBJ2-1, with D tentatively TRBD2 (6 bases). Trimming cost V 6 bases and J 4 bases, with 19 bases left between them. CDR3 size: 16 residues. Looked up from germline, CDR1 is SEHNR and CDR2 is FQNEAQ (reference sequence). DNA for the CDR3: TGTGCCAGCAGGACTATTAGCGGTGGGGTGTACAATGAGCAGTTCTTC. This translates into CASRTISGGVYNEQFF.

For the CDR3, the DNA is TGTGCCAGCAGTCCAGGGGCCCCCTACGAGCAGTACTTC. This sequence encodes CASSPGAPYEQYF. The genes are TRBV16 and TRBJ2-7; D might be TRBD1 (6 bases). V was cut by 6 bases and J by 2 bases, with 11 bases left in between. The CDR3 sequence is 13 residues long. Germline values: CDR1 KGHSY, CDR2 FQNENV.

This clone appeared a single time. J is TRBJ1-1 and V is TRBV28; D is undetermined. This CDR3 region has 15 residues. CDR1 and CDR2 (germline): MDHEN, SYDVKM. V lost 7 bases to trimming and J lost 0 bases, with 15 bases between them. In DNA form, the CDR3 reads TGTGCCAGCACTCCACCGCCAGGTATGAACACTGAAGCTTTCTTT. It encodes CASTPPPGMNTEAFF.

The chain joins TRBV6-6 to TRBJ2-7, with unresolved D. Germline V gives CDR1 MNHNY, CDR2 SVGAGI (reference sequence). V lost 7 bases and J lost 2, with 9 bases in between. The CDR3 spans 12 residues. CDR3 DNA: TGTGCCAGCAATGGCCTCCCCTACGAGCAGTACTTC. It codes for CASNGLPYEQYF.

This CDR3 reads CAISEGTGYYEQYF. CDR3 DNA sequence: TGTGCCATCAGTGAGGGGACAGGGTACTACGAGCAGTACTTC. The V call is TRBV10-3, the J call TRBJ2-7, with 9 nucleotides matching TRBD1. V lost 2 bases and J lost 3; bases outside the gene matches: 2. The CDR3 covers 14 residues. Looked up from germline, CDR1 is ENHRY and CDR2 is SYGVKD.

This chain links TRBV19 with TRBJ1-1; a weak D match, TRBD1 (5 bases). The CDR3 runs to 12 residues. Between the trimmed V and J ends, which lost 1 base and 7 bases, there was a span of 7 bases. Per germline, CDR1 LNHDA and CDR2 SQIVND (reference sequence). The CDR3 DNA reads TGTGCCAGTAGTATAGCCCAGGGTGAAGCTTTCTTT. Its protein product is CASSIAQGEAFF.

The rearrangement uses TRBV9 and TRBJ2-3, with D tentatively TRBD1 (5 bases). This CDR3 region has 16 residues. Germline V gene data show CDR1 as SGDLS and CDR2 as YYNGEE. V shed 0 bases and J shed 4 bases, with 15 bases lying between them. CDR3 sequence (DNA): TGTGCCAGCAGCGTAGCCGCAGGGAATATCGCAGATACGCAGTATTTT. Amino acids: CASSVAAGNIADTQYF.

The chain couples TRBV5-4 to TRBJ2-5; D remains ambiguous. The J call may be wrong; the DNA end is better matched by TRBJ2-7. Per germline, CDR1 SGHNT and CDR2 YYREEE (reference sequence). The CDR3 has 12 residues. CDR3 protein: CASSRDSYEQYF. The CDR3 bases are TGTGCCAGCAGTCGTGACTCCTACGAGCAGTACTTC.

The V gene is TRBV27, the J gene TRBJ1-4; D may be TRBD1 (5 bases). This CDR3 comprises 15 residues. Germline assignment: CDR1 MNHEY and CDR2 SMNVEV (reference sequence). The germline V and J ends were trimmed by 0 bases and 4 bases, with 9 bases remaining between them. CDR3 sequence reads: CASSLSTALNEKLFF. As DNA, the CDR3 is TGTGCCAGCAGTTTATCGACAGCCCTTAATGAAAAACTGTTTTTT.

This clone showed up just once. The CDR3 is CASSPDRGNSPLHF. The CDR3 region has the DNA TGCGCCAGCAGCCCGGACAGGGGTAATTCACCCCTCCACTTT. The V call is TRBV5-1, the J call TRBJ1-6; 9 bases are shared with TRBD1. Losses at the gene ends were 4 bases for V and 6 bases for J; bases not matched to a gene: 2. The V gene's germline CDR1 is SGHRS and CDR2 YFSETQ. The CDR3 has 14 amino acids.

The chain carries TRBV7-2 and TRBJ1-2; D possibly corresponds to TRBD1 (6 bases). With 3 bases removed from V and 1 base from J, the gap between germline ends came to 12 bases. The CDR3 covers 15 residues. From germline, CDR1 is SGHTA and CDR2 FQGNSA. CDR3 nucleotide sequence: TGTGCCAGCAGCTTTAGACAGGTTCTTAACTATGGCTACACCTTC. Encoded protein: CASSFRQVLNYGYTF.

The chain combines TRBV6-1 with TRBJ1-2; TRBD1 matches 7 bases. Germline V gene data show CDR1 as MNHNS and CDR2 as SASEGT. V lost 1 base, J lost 8 bases, and 10 bases stayed unmatched. CDR3 length equals 15 residues. The CDR3 nucleotides are TGTGCCAGCAGTGAAGGAGGACAGGCGGGAGGGGGCTACACCTTC. Encoded protein: CASSEGGQAGGGYTF.

The table lists this clone with a few counts. CDR3 sequence: CASSPSTDTQYF. CDR3 bases: TGCGCCAGCAGCCCTAGCACAGATACGCAGTATTTT. V is TRBV10-1 and J is TRBJ2-3; no firm D call. Germline V gene lookup returns CDR1 WNHNN and CDR2 SYGVQD (reference sequence). The V end lost 6 bases, the J end lost 0 bases, and 4 bases lay between the germline ends. The CDR3 runs to 12 residues.

The chain links TRBV6-6 to TRBJ2-7, with a tentative D call TRBD1 (5 bases). Germline assignment: CDR1 MNHNY and CDR2 SVGAGI (reference sequence). The CDR3 has 12 amino acids. V was shortened by 9 bases and J by 5 bases, with 14 bases between the two germline ends. DNA for the CDR3: TGTGCCAGTGGGGCGAGTCGGCACGAGCAGTACTTC. As protein: CASGASRHEQYF.

The chain links TRBV7-9 to TRBJ2-3; unclear D gene. The CDR3 consists of 12 residues. The germline gives CDR1 SEHNR, CDR2 FQNEAQ (reference sequence). V lost 5 bases to trimming and J lost 0 bases, with 3 bases between them. The CDR3: CASSPSTDTQYF. The CDR3 DNA reads TGTGCCAGCAGCCCTAGCACAGATACGCAGTATTTT.

This chain connects TRBV4-2 to TRBJ2-3; 10 positions match TRBD2. Germline CDR1 reads LGHNA; CDR2 reads YNFKEQ. The CDR3 totals 16 residues. V gave up 0 bases and J gave up 5 bases; unmatched junction bases: 5. In nucleotides, the CDR3 is TGTGCCAGCAGCCAAGAAGCAGCGGGAGGGGGAGATACGCAGTATTTT. Translation gives CASSQEAAGGGDTQYF.

The chain is built from TRBV9 and TRBJ1-2; TRBD1 matches at 9 bases. This CDR3 spans 15 amino acids. The trim removed 4 bases at V and 3 bases at J, leaving 7 bases unmatched. From germline, CDR1 is SGDLS and CDR2 YYNGEE. Here the CDR3 DNA reads TGTGCCAGCAGCCCCTGGGACAGGGTCGACTATGGCTACACCTTC. Its protein is CASSPWDRVDYGYTF.

The J gene is TRBJ2-6, the V gene TRBV6-6; D unresolved. This CDR3 spans 16 amino acids. The germline V gene has CDR1 MNHNY and CDR2 SVGAGI (reference sequence). V was trimmed by 8 bases and J by 2 bases, leaving 16 bases between them. CDR3: CASARILPAGANVLTF. In DNA, the CDR3 is TGTGCCAGCGCGCGTATTCTGCCTGCTGGGGCCAACGTCCTGACTTTC.

The chain recombines TRBV18 with TRBJ2-2, with 7 bases aligning to TRBD1. CDR3 length: 15 amino acids. CDR1 is KGHSH and CDR2 is LQKENI in the germline V gene. J gave up 5 bases and V 3 bases, and 6 bases lay outside the gene matches. CDR3 nucleotide sequence: TGTGCCAGCTCACCCCGGGACAGTGGGACCGGGGAGCTGTTTTTT. As protein: CASSPRDSGTGELFF.

The CDR3 loop is CASAGNSGRRSTDTQYF. CDR3 DNA sequence: TGTGCCAGCGCGGGGAATAGCGGGAGGAGGAGCACAGATACGCAGTATTTT. This sequence joins TRBV9 and TRBJ2-3; 10 bases are a match to TRBD2. Germline V gene sequence: CDR1 SGDLS, CDR2 YYNGEE. The V gene end was trimmed by 7 bases and the J gene end by 0 bases; junction bases not matched to a gene: 11. The CDR3 is made up of 17 amino acids. Supplemented by reference TRBV9 and TRBJ2-3, the full variable domain reads DSGVTQTPKHLITATGQRVTLRCSPRSGDLSVYWYQQSLDQGLQFLIQYYNGEERAKGNILERFSAQQFPDLHSELNLSSLELGDSALYFCASAGNSGRRSTDTQYFGPGTRLTVL.

The rearrangement uses TRBV25-1 and TRBJ2-2; D not certain. Looked up from germline, CDR1 is MGHDK and CDR2 is SYGVNS. The CDR3 is 14 amino acids. V was pared by 3 bases and J by 0 bases, with 5 bases between. CDR3 bases: TGTGCCAGCAGTGAGCTAGCGAACACCGGGGAGCTGTTTTTT. It is translated as CASSELANTGELFF.

The V and J genes are TRBV7-3 and TRBJ2-1; D remains unclear. The germline V gene has CDR1 SGHTA and CDR2 FQGTGA. The CDR3 is 13 residues long. The ends were cut back, 4 bases at V and 5 bases at J, with 9 bases in the middle. The chain's CDR3 is CASSYSLDNEQFF. CDR3 DNA sequence: TGTGCCAGCAGCTACAGTCTTGACAATGAGCAGTTCTTC.

This chain uses TRBV2 with TRBJ2-7; 8 nucleotides agree with TRBD1. V lost 2 bases and J lost 0; bases outside the gene matches: 6. The CDR3 loop spans 16 amino acids. Germline V gene lookup returns CDR1 SNHLY and CDR2 FYNNEI. CDR3 in amino acids: CASSEMGTGFSYEQYF. The DNA for the CDR3 is TGTGCCAGCAGTGAAATGGGGACAGGCTTCTCCTACGAGCAGTACTTC.

This chain connects TRBV6-1 to TRBJ1-2; 7 bases fit TRBD1. J lost 8 bases, V lost 6 bases, and 9 bases had no gene match. CDR3 length: 13 amino acids. CDR1 and CDR2 (germline): MNHNS, SASEGT. CDR3 loop: CASREGQNEGYTF. The CDR3 nucleotides are TGTGCCAGCAGGGAGGGACAGAATGAAGGCTACACCTTC.

This clone was picked up one time. V usage is TRBV9 and J usage is TRBJ2-2; D call uncertain. The CDR3 has 14 residues. Trimming cost V 3 bases and J 5 bases, with 11 bases left between them. Germline-derived CDR1 and CDR2 are SGDLS and YYNGEE. For the CDR3, the DNA is TGTGCCAGCAGCGCCGCGTTGATAACCGGGGAGCTGTTTTTT. This sequence encodes CASSAALITGELFF.

The chain recombines TRBV7-2 with TRBJ2-2, with 9 bases aligning to TRBD1. V trimming: 5 bases; J trimming: 5 bases; junction bases outside the gene matches: 6. The CDR3 covers 15 residues. Germline values: CDR1 SGHTA, CDR2 FQGNSA. CDR3 bases: TGTGCCAGCAGCCCTAGACAGGGGGGTACCGGGGAGCTGTTTTTT. Its translation is CASSPRQGGTGELFF.

The CDR3, as DNA: TGTGCCAGCAGCTTTGGGACAGGGAGAGTCGAGACCCAGTACTTC. The encoded protein is CASSFGTGRVETQYF. The V gene is TRBV7-9, the J gene TRBJ2-5, with 9 bases matching TRBD1. The CDR3 runs to 15 residues. Germline CDR1 reads SEHNR; CDR2 reads FQNEAQ (reference sequence). Germline trimming cut 3 bases from V and 5 bases from J; bases unmatched to any gene: 7. The full variable domain, its missing parts supplied by reference TRBV7-9 and TRBJ2-5, is DTGVSQNPRHKITKRGQNVTFRCDPISEHNRLYWYRQTLGQGPEFLTYFQNEAQLEKSRLLSDRFSAERPKGSFSTLEIQRTEQGDSAMYLCASSFGTGRVETQYFGPGTRLLVL.